One sample yielded the 10 T cell receptor beta chains listed below, sequenced in a study of CD8 T cells in ankylosing spondylitis. One entry per CDR3 protein, called by TCRdb with MiXCR from the 5' RACE reads. The sample lists around 340,000 distinct CDR3 sequences; approximately 14% were seen once. Sequenced material: blood, either unsorted or a sorted T cell fraction (not recorded which). The receptors were gathered from a male donor with ankylosing spondylitis or in good health (not recorded which).

This clonotype was observed a handful of times. The chain has TRBV5-5 and TRBJ2-5; no definite D call. CDR1 is SGHKS, CDR2 YYEKEE, per germline (reference sequence). The V end lost 4 bases, the J end lost 1 base, and 5 bases lay between the germline ends. This CDR3 spans 12 amino acids. The CDR3 bases are TGTGCCAGCAGCGCGGTCCAAGAGACCCAGTACTTC. This sequence encodes CASSAVQETQYF.

This rearrangement joins TRBV5-1 to TRBJ2-1, with D perhaps TRBD2 (5 bases). The germline CDR1 and CDR2 sequences are SGHRS and YFSETQ. Trimming cost V 2 bases and J 0 bases, with 12 bases left between them. The CDR3 is made up of 16 amino acids. The CDR3 DNA follows: TGCGCCAGCAGCTTAGGATCTACTAGCTCCTACAATGAGCAGTTCTTC. It codes for CASSLGSTSSYNEQFF.

This clonotype was picked up a small number of times. This chain joins TRBV11-2 and TRBJ2-1; perhaps TRBD2 as D (6 bases). Germline V gives CDR1 SGHAT, CDR2 FQNNGV. Trimming took 6 bases from V and 2 from J, leaving 14 bases between them. This CDR3 comprises 15 residues. DNA for the CDR3: TGTGCCAGCAGTCGATGGACGGGGGCCTACAATGAGCAGTTCTTC. Translation: CASSRWTGAYNEQFF.

The V gene is TRBV4-2, the J gene TRBJ2-3; TRBD2 matches 7 bases. Germline CDR1 is LGHNA and CDR2 is YNFKEQ. V lost 1 base, J lost 0 bases, and 13 bases stayed unmatched. The CDR3 is 19 amino acids. CDR3 in DNA: TGTGCCAGCAGCCAAGTGCTTGCTAGCCGGGGGGAAAGCACAGATACGCAGTATTTT. This encodes CASSQVLASRGESTDTQYF.

This clonotype has only a few counts. V and J are TRBV3-1 and TRBJ1-2; 7 bases align to TRBD1. CDR1 and CDR2 from the germline V gene are LGHDT and YNNKEL (reference sequence). This CDR3 has 13 residues. V shed 4 bases and J 8 bases; nucleotides not matched to a gene: 7. CDR3 amino acids: CASSLATGKGYTF. CDR3 nucleotide sequence: TGTGCCAGCAGCCTAGCGACAGGGAAAGGCTACACCTTC.

J is TRBJ2-2 and V is TRBV6-4; 7 bases map to TRBD1. Trimming at V came to 5 bases and at J to 4 bases, leaving 7 bases not matched to a gene. Per the germline V gene, CDR1 is MRHNA and CDR2 is SNTAGT. This CDR3 comprises 15 residues. The CDR3 bases are TGTGCCAGCAGTCGCGACAGGGTAGCCACCGGGGAGCTGTTTTTT. Translated: CASSRDRVATGELFF.

This clonotype was observed a handful of times. CDR3 sequence (DNA): TGTGCCAGCAGCCGAGGTTTTTCAGAAGGAAACACCATATATTTT. Translating it yields CASSRGFSEGNTIYF. V gene TRBV7-9 combines with J gene TRBJ1-3; D remains ambiguous. The ends were cut back, 5 bases at V and 4 bases at J, with 15 bases in the middle. The V gene's germline CDR1 is SEHNR and CDR2 FQNEAQ (reference sequence). This CDR3 is 15 amino acids long.

The rearrangement uses TRBV3-1 and TRBJ2-7; the match to TRBD2 covers 8 bases. The CDR3 consists of 15 residues. V was pared by 1 base and J by 5 bases, with 7 bases of the junction left unmatched. The V gene's germline CDR1 is LGHDT and CDR2 YNNKEL (reference sequence). The CDR3 region is CASSQGGGRSHEQYF. The CDR3 coding sequence is TGTGCCAGCAGCCAAGGAGGCGGGAGGTCCCACGAGCAGTACTTC.

The rearrangement links TRBV12-5 to TRBJ2-5; 10 bases are a match to TRBD2. CDR1 and CDR2 (germline): LGHNT, FRNRAP. V lost 5 bases, J lost 1 base, and 7 bases stayed unmatched. This CDR3 comprises 16 residues. CDR3 region: CASGTGASGGQETQYF. CDR3 in DNA: TGTGCTAGTGGTACTGGCGCTAGCGGGGGCCAAGAGACCCAGTACTTC.

This clonotype was detected only a few times. The CDR3 is CATSDSRTGRSTGELFF. CDR3 DNA: TGTGCCACCAGTGACTCCAGGACAGGGAGGTCCACCGGGGAGCTGTTTTTT. The chain couples TRBV24-1 to TRBJ2-2; 8 nucleotides line up with TRBD1. Trimming at V came to 4 bases and at J to 4 bases, leaving 10 bases not matched to a gene. The CDR3 spans 17 residues. Per the germline V gene, CDR1 is KGHDR and CDR2 is SFDVKD.